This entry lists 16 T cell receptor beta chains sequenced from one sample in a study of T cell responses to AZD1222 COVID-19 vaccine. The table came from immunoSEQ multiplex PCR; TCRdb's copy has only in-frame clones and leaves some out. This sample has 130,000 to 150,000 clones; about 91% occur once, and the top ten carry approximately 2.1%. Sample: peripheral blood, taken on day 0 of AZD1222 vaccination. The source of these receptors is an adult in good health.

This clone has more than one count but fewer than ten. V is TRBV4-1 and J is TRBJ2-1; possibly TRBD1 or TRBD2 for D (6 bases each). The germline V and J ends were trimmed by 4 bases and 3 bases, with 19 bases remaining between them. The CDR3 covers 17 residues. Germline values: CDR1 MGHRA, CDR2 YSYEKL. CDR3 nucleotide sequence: TGCGCCAGCAGCCCCCCCCAGTCGGGGGCGAACTACAATGAGCAGTTCTTC. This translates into CASSPPQSGANYNEQFF.

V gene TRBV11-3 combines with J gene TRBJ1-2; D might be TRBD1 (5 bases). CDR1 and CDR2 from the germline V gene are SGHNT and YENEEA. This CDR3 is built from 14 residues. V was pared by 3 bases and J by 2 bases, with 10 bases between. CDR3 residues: CASSLGRTNYGYTF. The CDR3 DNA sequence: TGTGCCAGCAGCTTGGGGCGAACCAACTATGGCTACACCTTC.

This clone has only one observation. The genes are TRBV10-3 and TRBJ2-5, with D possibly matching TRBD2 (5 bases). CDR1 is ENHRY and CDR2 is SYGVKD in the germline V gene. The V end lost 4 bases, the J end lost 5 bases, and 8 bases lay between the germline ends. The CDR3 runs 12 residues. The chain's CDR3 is CAISGGRETQYF. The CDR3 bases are TGTGCCATCAGTGGCGGGCGGGAGACCCAGTACTTC.

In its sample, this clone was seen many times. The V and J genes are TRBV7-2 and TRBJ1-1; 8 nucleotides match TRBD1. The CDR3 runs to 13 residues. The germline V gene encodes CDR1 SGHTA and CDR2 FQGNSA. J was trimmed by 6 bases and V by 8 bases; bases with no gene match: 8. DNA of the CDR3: TGTGCCAGCTCGCTGACAGGGGATTCTGAAGCTTTCTTT. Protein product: CASSLTGDSEAFF. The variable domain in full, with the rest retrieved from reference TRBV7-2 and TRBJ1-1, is GAGVSQSPSNKVTEKGKDVELRCDPISGHTALYWYRQSLGQGLEFLIYFQGNSAPDKSGLPSDRFSAERTGGSVSTLTIQRTQQEDSAVYLCASSLTGDSEAFFGQGTRLTVV.

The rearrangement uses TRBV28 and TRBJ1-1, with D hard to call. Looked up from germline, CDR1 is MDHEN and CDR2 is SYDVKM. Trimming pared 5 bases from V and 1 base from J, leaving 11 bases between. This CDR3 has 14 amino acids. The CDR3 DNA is TGTGCCAGCAGTGACCCGGGAGAGAACACTGAAGCTTTCTTT. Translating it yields CASSDPGENTEAFF. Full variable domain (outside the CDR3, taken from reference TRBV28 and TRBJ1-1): DVKVTQSSRYLVKRTGEKVFLECVQDMDHENMFWYRQDPGLGLRLIYFSYDVKMKEKGDIPEGYSVSREKKERFSLILESASTNQTSMYLCASSDPGENTEAFFGQGTRLTVV.

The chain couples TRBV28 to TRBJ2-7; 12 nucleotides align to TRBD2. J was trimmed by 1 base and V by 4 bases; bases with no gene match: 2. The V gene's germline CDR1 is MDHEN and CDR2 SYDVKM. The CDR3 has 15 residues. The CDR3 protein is CASSSSGRASYEQYF. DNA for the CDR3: TGTGCCAGCAGTTCTAGCGGGAGGGCTTCCTACGAGCAGTACTTC.

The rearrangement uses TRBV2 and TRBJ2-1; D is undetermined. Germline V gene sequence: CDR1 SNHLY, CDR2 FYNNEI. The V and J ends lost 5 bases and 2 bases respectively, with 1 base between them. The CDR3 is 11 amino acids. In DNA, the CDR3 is TGTGCCAGCAGTCCCTACAATGAGCAGTTCTTC. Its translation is CASSPYNEQFF.

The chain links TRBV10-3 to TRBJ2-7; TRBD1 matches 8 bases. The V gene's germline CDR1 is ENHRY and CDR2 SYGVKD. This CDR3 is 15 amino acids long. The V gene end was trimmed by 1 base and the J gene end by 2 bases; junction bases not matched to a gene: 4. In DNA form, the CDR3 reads TGTGCCATCAGTGAGTTTCAGGGGGCAACCTACGAGCAGTACTTC. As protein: CAISEFQGATYEQYF.

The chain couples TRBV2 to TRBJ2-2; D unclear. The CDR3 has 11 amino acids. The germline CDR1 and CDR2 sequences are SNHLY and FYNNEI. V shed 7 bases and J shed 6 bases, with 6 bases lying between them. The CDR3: CASTRSGELFF. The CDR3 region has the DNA TGTGCCAGCACGAGGTCCGGGGAGCTGTTTTTT.

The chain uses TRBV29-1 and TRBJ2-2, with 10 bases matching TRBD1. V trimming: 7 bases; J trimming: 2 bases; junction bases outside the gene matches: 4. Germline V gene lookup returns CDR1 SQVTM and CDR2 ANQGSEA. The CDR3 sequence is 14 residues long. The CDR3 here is CSGRDRGNTGELFF. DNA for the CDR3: TGCAGCGGACGGGACAGGGGTAACACCGGGGAGCTGTTTTTT.

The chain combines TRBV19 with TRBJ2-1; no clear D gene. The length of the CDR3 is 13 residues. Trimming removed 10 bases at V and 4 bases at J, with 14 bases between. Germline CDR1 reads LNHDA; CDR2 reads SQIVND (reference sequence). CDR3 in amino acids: CATRGPGYNEQFF. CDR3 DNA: TGTGCCACCCGAGGCCCGGGTTACAATGAGCAGTTCTTC.

CDR3 nucleotide sequence: TGTGCCAGCCGCAGGGACACAGATACGCAGTATTTT. Its translation is CASRRDTDTQYF. The rearrangement links TRBV7-2 to TRBJ2-3, with a possible D match to TRBD1 (5 bases). The germline CDR1 and CDR2 sequences are SGHTA and FQGNSA. Trimming took 8 bases from V and 2 from J, leaving 8 bases between them. CDR3 length: 12 residues.

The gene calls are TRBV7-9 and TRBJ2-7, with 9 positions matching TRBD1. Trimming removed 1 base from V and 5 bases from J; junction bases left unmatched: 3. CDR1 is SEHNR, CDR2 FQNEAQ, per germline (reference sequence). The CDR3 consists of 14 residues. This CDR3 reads CASSLGTGANEQYF. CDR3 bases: TGTGCCAGCAGCTTAGGGACAGGGGCAAACGAGCAGTACTTC. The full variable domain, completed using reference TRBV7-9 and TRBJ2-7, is DTGVSQNPRHKITKRGQNVTFRCDPISEHNRLYWYRQTLGQGPEFLTYFQNEAQLEKSRLLSDRFSAERPKGSFSTLEIQRTEQGDSAMYLCASSLGTGANEQYFGPGTRLTVT.

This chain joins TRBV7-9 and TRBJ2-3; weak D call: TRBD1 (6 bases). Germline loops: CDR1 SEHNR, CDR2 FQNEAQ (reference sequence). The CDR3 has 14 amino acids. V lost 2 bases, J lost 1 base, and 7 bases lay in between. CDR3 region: CASSLWTGTDTQYF. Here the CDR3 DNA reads TGTGCCAGCAGCTTATGGACAGGCACAGATACGCAGTATTTT.

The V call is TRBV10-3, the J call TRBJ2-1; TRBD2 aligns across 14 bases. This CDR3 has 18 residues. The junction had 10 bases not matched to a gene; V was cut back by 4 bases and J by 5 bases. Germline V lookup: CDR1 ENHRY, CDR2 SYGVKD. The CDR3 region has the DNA TGTGCCATCAGTGGAGCGGGACTAGCGGGAGAACGTGACAATGAGCAGTTCTTC. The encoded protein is CAISGAGLAGERDNEQFF.

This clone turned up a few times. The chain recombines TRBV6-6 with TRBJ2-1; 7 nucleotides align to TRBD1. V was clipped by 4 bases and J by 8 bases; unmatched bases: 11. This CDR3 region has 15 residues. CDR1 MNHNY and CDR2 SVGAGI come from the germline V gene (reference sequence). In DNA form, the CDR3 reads TGTGCCAGCAGTTTGGTTCTTGACAGGGTCGATGAGCAGTTCTTC. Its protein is CASSLVLDRVDEQFF.